There are many counts of the clone carrying this T cell receptor beta chain. The antigen remains undetermined. Time point in this sample: patch test 1, 2 weeks after DPC sensitization. The treatment: therapeutic diphenylcyclopropenone sensitization with weekly scalp DPC. The CDR3 totals 17 residues. Trimming cost V 6 bases and J 0 bases; bases outside gene matches: 7. Germline V lookup: CDR1 KGHSH, CDR2 LQKENI. This entry belongs to a study of human T cells and chemical hapten exposure. Findings of the study overall: Expanded TCR counts at PT1 were positively correlated with the patch test score.

Library preparation tagged each individual cDNA molecule with a unique molecular identifier. TCRdb re-derived calls from the RACE reads in MiXCR, one entry per CDR3 protein. The sample has approximately 82,000 distinct CDR3 sequences, about 11% seen once; the top ten hold roughly 3.6%. This chain uses TRBV18 with TRBJ1-5; 11 positions agree with TRBD1. The source of this sequence is a woman aged 55-75 years with alopecia areata. Some clones in this sample may be carry-over from other donors' samples. Sequencing used whole blood, obtained in connection with sensitization to the hapten diphenylcyclopropenone (DPC). CDR3 DNA sequence: TGTGCCAGCTCTCAAGGACAGGGGGCGTATAGCAATCAGCCCCAGCATTTT. It encodes CASSQGQGAYSNQPQHF.